The 32 T cell receptor beta chains below all came from one sample that was sequenced in a study of T cell repertoires in cytomegalovirus infection. TCRdb redid the calling of the reads with MiXCR, one entry per CDR3 protein. Of 200,000 to 300,000 distinct CDR3 sequences in the sample, roughly an eighth were seen once. Source material: PBMCs. Receptors originate from a human donor in good health (CMV status not recorded). Some clones in this sample may be carry-over from other donors' samples.

This clonotype was counted many times. The V gene is TRBV7-2, the J gene TRBJ2-7; 8 bases agree with TRBD1. The CDR3 length is 13 residues. V shed 5 bases, J shed 5 bases, and the junction held 5 bases outside the gene matches. Germline assignment: CDR1 SGHTA and CDR2 FQGNSA. The CDR3 is CASSPDRGHEQYF. Written as DNA, the CDR3 is TGTGCCAGCAGCCCCGACAGGGGCCACGAGCAGTACTTC.

The sample holds one count of this clonotype. A read error may be the cause here, since a much bigger clone is one base away. The chain uses TRBV6-5 and TRBJ1-6, with D unclear. The germline V gene has CDR1 MNHEY and CDR2 SVGAGI. The CDR3 is made up of 14 amino acids. The CDR3 sequence is CASSYNAEESPHHF. The CDR3 DNA reads as TGTGCCAGCAGTTACAACGCGGAGGAATCACCCCACCACTTT.

This clonotype was found many times. This chain uses TRBV20-1 with TRBJ1-2; 9 bases fit TRBD1. The germline V gene encodes CDR1 DFQATT and CDR2 SNEGSKA (reference sequence). V dropped 6 bases and J dropped 3; count of bases not matched to a gene: 8. The CDR3 totals 14 residues. The CDR3 sequence: CSANTGGRDYGYTF. The CDR3 bases are TGCAGTGCGAACACAGGGGGCCGGGACTATGGCTACACCTTC.

There are a few counts of this clonotype. The rearrangement links TRBV24-1 to TRBJ1-5; possible D gene TRBD1, 5 bases. This CDR3 is 10 amino acids long. Germline lookup yields CDR1 KGHDR and CDR2 SFDVKD. The V end lost 12 bases, the J end lost 11 bases, and 13 bases lay between the germline ends. In DNA form, the CDR3 reads TGTGCCGCCGAACGGGGCTCCCAGCATTTT. It is translated as CAAERGSQHF.

There are many counts of this clonotype. This chain uses TRBV28 with TRBJ2-1; 13 bases fit TRBD2. The junction had 15 bases not matched to a gene; V was cut back by 2 bases and J by 5 bases. The CDR3 consists of 20 residues. The germline gives CDR1 MDHEN, CDR2 SYDVKM. In nucleotides, the CDR3 is TGTGCCAGCAGTTTAGCCCTCTTGACTAGCGGGAGGAAAGCGAACAATGAGCAGTTCTTC. It specifies CASSLALLTSGRKANNEQFF. The whole variable domain, remainder taken from reference TRBV28 and TRBJ2-1, is DVKVTQSSRYLVKRTGEKVFLECVQDMDHENMFWYRQDPGLGLRLIYFSYDVKMKEKGDIPEGYSVSREKKERFSLILESASTNQTSMYLCASSLALLTSGRKANNEQFFGPGTRLTVL.

This clonotype came up a few times. V gene TRBV7-4 combines with J gene TRBJ2-2; a possible D gene is TRBD1 (6 bases). Germline V gene data show CDR1 as SGHVT and CDR2 as SQSDAQ. V gave up 4 bases and J gave up 0 bases, with 15 bases separating them. The length of the CDR3 is 17 residues. This CDR3 reads CASSSYRDKTNTGELFF. Written as DNA, the CDR3 is TGTGCCAGCAGCTCATACCGGGACAAAACGAACACCGGGGAGCTGTTTTTT.

The V call is TRBV7-2, the J call TRBJ1-1; D remains unclear. This CDR3 contains 15 residues. Germline V gene data show CDR1 as SGHTA and CDR2 as FQGNSA. The V and J ends lost 2 bases and 1 base respectively, with 11 bases between them. Here the CDR3 DNA reads TGTGCCAGCAGCTTATGGGTGGGAACGAACACTGAAGCTTTCTTT. This sequence encodes CASSLWVGTNTEAFF.

This clonotype was recorded a few times. The chain links TRBV20-1 to TRBJ2-7, with 10 bases that match TRBD2. Per the germline V gene, CDR1 is DFQATT and CDR2 is SNEGSKA (reference sequence). The CDR3 sequence is 16 residues long. The J segment lost 3 bases and the V segment lost 7 bases, leaving 15 bases of the junction unmatched. The DNA of the CDR3 is TGCAGTGGGGCTAGCGGGAGATCGTCCAATCTCTACGAGCAGTACTTC. It yields the protein CSGASGRSSNLYEQYF.

This clonotype has only a few counts. The chain recombines TRBV15 with TRBJ2-7; 9 nucleotides line up with TRBD2. Germline V gives CDR1 LNHNV, CDR2 YYDKDF (reference sequence). V lost 0 bases to trimming and J lost 12 bases; unmatched junction nucleotides: 9. The CDR3 runs 14 residues. DNA of the CDR3: TGTGCCACCAGCAGAGATCGGCAGGGACTAGCCGCGTACTTC. This translates into CATSRDRQGLAAYF.

This clonotype was counted ten times or more. The chain employs TRBV7-2 and TRBJ2-3; D perhaps matches TRBD1 (6 bases). Trimming removed 5 bases from V and 5 bases from J, with 17 bases in between. The CDR3 length is 15 residues. Germline CDR1 SGHTA, CDR2 FQGNSA. As DNA, the CDR3 is TGTGCCAGCAGCACCGGGGACACTCCCAGAGATACGCAGTATTTT. Its translation is CASSTGDTPRDTQYF.

The table lists this clonotype with many counts. The chain recombines TRBV7-8 with TRBJ2-1; a weak D match, TRBD2 (6 bases). Between the trimmed V and J ends, which lost 3 bases and 1 base, there was a span of 7 bases. This CDR3 comprises 14 residues. Germline CDR1 SGHVS, CDR2 FQNEAQ. CDR3 DNA sequence: TGTGCCAGCAGCTTGGAGGGATCCTACAATGAGCAGTTCTTC. Translated: CASSLEGSYNEQFF.

This chain uses TRBV9 with TRBJ2-1, with D possibly matching TRBD1 (5 bases). This CDR3 contains 16 residues. With 4 bases removed from V and 8 bases from J, the gap between germline ends came to 22 bases. Germline-derived CDR1 and CDR2 are SGDLS and YYNGEE. CDR3 nucleotides: TGTGCCAGCAGCCTTAGGGGCCAGGCCCCTTTGGATGAGCAGTTCTTC. Translation gives CASSLRGQAPLDEQFF.

The J gene is TRBJ2-3, the V gene TRBV20-1; D gene ambiguous. The CDR3 covers 10 residues. Trimming pared 6 bases from V and 2 bases from J, leaving 3 bases between. Germline assignment: CDR1 DFQATT and CDR2 SNEGSKA (reference sequence). CDR3 residues: CSALTDTQYF. In nucleotides, the CDR3 is TGCAGTGCCCTCACAGATACGCAGTATTTT.

This clonotype was seen at least ten times. In nucleotides, the CDR3 is TGTGCCAGCAGCAAAGCCGGGACGGAAAGAAACACCATATATTTT. Its protein is CASSKAGTERNTIYF. V gene TRBV11-2 combines with J gene TRBJ1-3, with D tentatively TRBD1 (5 bases). There are 15 residues in the CDR3. The ends were cut back, 5 bases at V and 5 bases at J, with 16 bases in the middle. Germline CDR1 reads SGHAT; CDR2 reads FQNNGV. Together with reference TRBV11-2 and TRBJ1-3, the CDR3 gives the full variable domain: EAGVAQSPRYKIIEKRQSVAFWCNPISGHATLYWYQQILGQGPKLLIQFQNNGVVDDSQLPKDRFSAERLKGVDSTLKIQPAKLEDSAVYLCASSKAGTERNTIYFGEGSWLTVV.

The chain links TRBV29-1 to TRBJ1-1, with a weak D call TRBD1 (6 bases). The CDR3 totals 13 residues. V lost 4 bases and J lost 6, with 15 bases in between. Germline assignment: CDR1 SQVTM and CDR2 ANQGSEA. The CDR3, as DNA: TGCAGCGTTGTTATCAAGGGGGGTGCTGAAGCTTTCTTT. This translates into CSVVIKGGAEAFF. The variable domain in full, with the rest retrieved from reference TRBV29-1 and TRBJ1-1, is SAVISQKPSRDICQRGTSLTIQCQVDSQVTMMFWYRQQPGQSLTLIATANQGSEATYESGFVIDKFPISRPNLTFSTLTVSNMSPEDSSIYLCSVVIKGGAEAFFGQGTRLTVV.

V usage is TRBV28 and J usage is TRBJ2-7, with 7 bases matching TRBD2. Germline trimming cut 4 bases from V and 1 base from J; bases unmatched to any gene: 10. CDR1 MDHEN and CDR2 SYDVKM come from the germline V gene. The CDR3 sequence is 16 residues long. In DNA, the CDR3 is TGTGCCAGCAGTTCGATTATTCGGCGGGAGTCCTACGAGCAGTACTTC. Encoded protein: CASSSIIRRESYEQYF.

The chain has TRBV12-3 or TRBV12-4 and TRBJ2-4; TRBD2 agrees at 7 bases. CDR3 length: 15 residues. With 2 bases clipped from V and 7 bases from J, the junction kept 8 bases outside the gene matches. The CDR3 coding sequence is TGTGCCAGCAGTTTATGGGATAGCGGGCGCAACATTCAGTACTTC. Its translation: CASSLWDSGRNIQYF.

The rearrangement joins TRBV3-1 to TRBJ1-3; no reliable D call. Germline V gene lookup returns CDR1 LGHDT and CDR2 YNNKEL (reference sequence). The CDR3 spans 13 residues. Deletions cut 1 base from V and 4 bases from J, with 5 bases between. This CDR3 is CASSQVGGNTIYF. The CDR3 nucleotides read TGTGCCAGCAGCCAAGTAGGAGGAAACACCATATATTTT.

This clonotype has just a few counts. This chain joins TRBV9 and TRBJ2-3, with D hard to call. From germline, CDR1 is SGDLS and CDR2 YYNGEE. The ends were cut back, 5 bases at V and 0 bases at J, with 19 bases in the middle. This CDR3 spans 17 amino acids. The CDR3 sequence: CASRKFDTKASTDTQYF. DNA for the CDR3: TGTGCCAGCAGGAAGTTCGATACGAAGGCTAGCACAGATACGCAGTATTTT.

The V call is TRBV24-1, the J call TRBJ2-1; 7 bases fit TRBD1. The CDR3 covers 18 residues. Germline values: CDR1 KGHDR, CDR2 SFDVKD. The ends lost 3 bases at V and 3 bases at J; junction bases unmatched: 13. The CDR3 bases are TGTGCCACCAGTGATATCAACTATTCCGGGACAGACTACAATGAGCAGTTCTTC. It yields the protein CATSDINYSGTDYNEQFF.

There are many counts of this clonotype. The V call is TRBV7-8, the J call TRBJ2-1; 9 bases are a match to TRBD2. The J segment lost 4 bases and the V segment lost 1 base, leaving 17 bases of the junction unmatched. Germline lookup yields CDR1 SGHVS and CDR2 FQNEAQ. CDR3 length equals 20 residues. The CDR3, as DNA: TGTGCCAGCAGCTTAGTGGGGCAGGGGACTAGCCCAAGCCTTTACAATGAGCAGTTCTTC. Translated, it gives CASSLVGQGTSPSLYNEQFF.

This clonotype was observed many times. This chain links TRBV5-1 with TRBJ2-5; D is unclear. Germline CDR1 and CDR2: SGHRS and YFSETQ. CDR3 size: 16 residues. V was cut by 0 bases and J by 1 base, with 13 bases left in between. As DNA, the CDR3 is TGCGCCAGCAGCTTGGGGGTAGGGCACATCCAAGAGACCCAGTACTTC. This gives the protein CASSLGVGHIQETQYF. The complete variable domain, with remaining parts taken from reference TRBV5-1 and TRBJ2-5, reads KAGVTQTPRYLIKTRGQQVTLSCSPISGHRSVSWYQQTPGQGLQFLFEYFSETQRNKGNFPGRFSGRQFSNSRSEMNVSTLELGDSALYLCASSLGVGHIQETQYFGPGTRLLVL.

The table lists this clonotype with many counts. The genes are TRBV27 and TRBJ2-1; the D is unclear. This CDR3 region has 18 residues. Germline lookup yields CDR1 MNHEY and CDR2 SMNVEV (reference sequence). V shed 3 bases and J shed 0 bases, with 18 bases lying between them. The CDR3, as DNA: TGTGCCAGCAGTTTTTCCTCGCACCCACATAGCTCCTACAATGAGCAGTTCTTC. Translated: CASSFSSHPHSSYNEQFF.

This clonotype occurred a few times. The chain uses TRBV5-1 and TRBJ1-5; tentatively, D is TRBD1 (5 bases). This CDR3 region has 13 residues. Looked up from germline, CDR1 is SGHRS and CDR2 is YFSETQ. Trimming cost V 0 bases and J 6 bases, with 7 bases left between them. The CDR3 region has the DNA TGCGCCAGCAGCTTGGTTGGGGGTCAGCCCCAGCATTTT. Encoded protein: CASSLVGGQPQHF.

This clonotype has ten or more counts. V usage is TRBV12-3 or TRBV12-4 and J usage is TRBJ2-7; D gene ambiguous. The CDR3 runs 14 residues. V gave up 5 bases and J gave up 2 bases, with 13 bases separating them. The CDR3 is CASSPAYPPYEQYF. The CDR3 DNA reads TGTGCCAGCAGTCCAGCCTATCCCCCCTACGAGCAGTACTTC.

This chain links TRBV10-3 with TRBJ2-3, with 9 bases matching TRBD1. Germline CDR1 ENHRY, CDR2 SYGVKD. CDR3 length: 17 residues. Trimming removed 0 bases from V and 5 bases from J; junction bases left unmatched: 9. DNA for the CDR3: TGTGCCATCAGTGAGTCGGGACAGGGCCTTTTGAAAGATACGCAGTATTTT. It yields the protein CAISESGQGLLKDTQYF.

The genes are TRBV4-2 and TRBJ1-2, with a possible D match to TRBD1 (6 bases). CDR1 is LGHNA and CDR2 is YNFKEQ in the germline V gene. The length of the CDR3 is 14 residues. V was cut by 1 base and J by 4 bases, with 10 bases left in between. The CDR3 spells CASSQGTDVYGYTF. CDR3 DNA sequence: TGTGCCAGCAGCCAAGGGACAGATGTCTATGGCTACACCTTC.

In this sample, this clonotype turned up many times. The V call is TRBV7-2, the J call TRBJ2-1; D is uncertain. Germline V lookup: CDR1 SGHTA, CDR2 FQGNSA. The CDR3 is 15 amino acids. Deletions cut 1 base from V and 3 bases from J, with 10 bases between. The CDR3 DNA is TGTGCCAGCAGCTTAGGCCCCCCCAACTACAATGAGCAGTTCTTC. Amino acids: CASSLGPPNYNEQFF.

This clonotype has just a few counts. The V call is TRBV5-1, the J call TRBJ1-1; D perhaps matches TRBD1 (5 bases). The germline CDR1 and CDR2 sequences are SGHRS and YFSETQ. The length of the CDR3 is 14 residues. V lost 5 bases, J lost 6 bases, and 17 bases lay in between. As DNA, the CDR3 is TGCGCCAGCAGGGCGGACATTACTGGCGCTGAAGCTTTCTTT. Translation gives CASRADITGAEAFF.

This clonotype was counted between two and nine times. V gene TRBV7-8 combines with J gene TRBJ2-7; perhaps TRBD1 as D (6 bases). The germline CDR1 and CDR2 sequences are SGHVS and FQNEAQ. The CDR3 runs to 16 residues. Trimming removed 2 bases from V and 0 bases from J, with 14 bases in between. The CDR3 spells CASSLRSAGDSYEQYF. Written as DNA, the CDR3 is TGTGCCAGCAGCTTAAGGTCGGCAGGGGACTCCTACGAGCAGTACTTC.

In its sample, this clonotype was seen a few times. The rearrangement links TRBV6-2 or TRBV6-3 to TRBJ2-3, with 8 positions matching TRBD2. The CDR3 length is 17 residues. Looked up from germline, CDR1 is MNHEY and CDR2 is SVGEGT. With 2 bases clipped from V and 4 bases from J, the junction kept 11 bases outside the gene matches. The CDR3 region is CASSYPHPGGRPDTQYF. The CDR3 nucleotides read TGTGCCAGCAGTTACCCCCACCCGGGCGGGAGGCCAGATACGCAGTATTTT.

This clonotype was recorded a few times. The chain recombines TRBV7-9 with TRBJ2-7; D might be TRBD1 (6 bases). CDR1 SEHNR and CDR2 FQNEAQ come from the germline V gene (reference sequence). The CDR3 runs 14 residues. With 3 bases removed from V and 6 bases from J, the gap between germline ends came to 15 bases. The CDR3 DNA sequence: TGTGCCAGCAGCTTGGGGCCAGGGGTGGGCGAGCAGTACTTC. This sequence encodes CASSLGPGVGEQYF.